This T cell receptor (beta chain) was documented in a study of blood T cell repertoires in COVID-19. Turning to the study itself: Acute-phase and convalescent COVID-19 samples originated in the United States, Italy and Spain. PBMCs, B-cell-depleted T cells, or T cells provided the cDNA or gDNA that made up the material.

Original handling: Estimates of nucleated cell counts were drawn from the amplification of reference gene primers. TCRdb's copy holds only in-frame clones and misses some; the assay was immunoSEQ multiplex PCR. From that table come the V and J calls and clone size; the DNA was used to work out D and trimming. The table shows roughly 80,000 clones, with around 80% occurring only once. The CDR3 is 15 amino acids. V dropped 3 bases and J dropped 6 bases, with 14 bases sitting between them. Per germline, CDR1 KGHSH and CDR2 LQKENI. Sequencing was done on a sample of peripheral blood. The TCR was taken from a man aged 50-60 years with acute or convalescent COVID-19. J is TRBJ1-4 and V is TRBV18, with no clear D. In DNA, the CDR3 is TGTGCCAGCTCACCCTGGACTGAAAAAGATGAAAAACTGTTTTTT. Its translation: CASSPWTEKDEKLFF.